The clone carrying this T cell receptor (beta chain) came up a few times. The antigen remains unidentified. The sample is drawn from a study of T-cell memory formation after mild COVID-19. Overall study context: TCR clusters largely stayed donor specific. Regarding the study as a whole: Pre-infection memory harbored some responding clones, suggesting cross-reactive memory joined. Largely, contracting CD4+ clones fell within CM and EM, and contracting CD8+ clones within EMRA.

5'RACE with constant-segment primers built TCRalpha and TCRbeta cDNA libraries with UMIs. TCRdb reanalysed the 5' RACE reads using MiXCR and keeps one entry per CDR3 protein. The sample has 390,000 or so distinct CDR3 sequences; roughly 15% are singletons. CDR3 length: 14 amino acids. The ends were cut back, 2 bases at V and 4 bases at J, with 11 bases in the middle. The germline V gene has CDR1 SGHAT and CDR2 FQNNGV. This receptor was taken from a man aged 18 to 29 who had mild COVID-19 (a few samples of this study predate the infection). Cell type and time point are not known. This rearrangement joins TRBV11-2 to TRBJ2-5; D perhaps matches TRBD2 (5 bases). The sample consisted of PBMCs or a T cell subset sorted from them (not recorded which). The CDR3 bases are TGTGCCAGCAGCTTACGCGTAGCGCGAGAGACCCAGTACTTC. It yields the protein CASSLRVARETQYF.